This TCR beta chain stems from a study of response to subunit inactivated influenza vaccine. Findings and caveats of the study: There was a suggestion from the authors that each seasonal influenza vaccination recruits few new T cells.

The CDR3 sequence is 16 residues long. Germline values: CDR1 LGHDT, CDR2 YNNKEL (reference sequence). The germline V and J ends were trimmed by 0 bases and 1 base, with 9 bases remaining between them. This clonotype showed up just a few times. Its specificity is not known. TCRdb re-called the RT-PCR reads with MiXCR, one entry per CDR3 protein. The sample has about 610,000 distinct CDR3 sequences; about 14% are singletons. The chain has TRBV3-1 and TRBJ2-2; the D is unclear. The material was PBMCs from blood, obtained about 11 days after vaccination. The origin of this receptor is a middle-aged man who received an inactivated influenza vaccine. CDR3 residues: CASSQDGLVNTGELFF. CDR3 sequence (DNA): TGTGCCAGCAGCCAAGATGGCCTAGTGAACACCGGGGAGCTGTTTTTT.